What follows are 9 T cell receptor beta chains derived from one specimen sequenced in a study of cytomegalovirus exposure and HLA in healthy donors. The PCR used 60 Vbeta and 13 Jbeta primers. This table comes from immunoSEQ multiplex PCR, and its TCRdb copy is limited to in-frame clones, with some not included. This sample has 150,000 to 200,000 clones; 85% occur once, and the top ten carry 1%. Source material: PBMCs. The receptor source for this set is a boy aged 2 to 10 in good health and CMV-seronegative.

J is TRBJ2-7 and V is TRBV7-9; D is perhaps TRBD1 (6 bases). V was shortened by 4 bases and J by 4 bases, with 14 bases between the two germline ends. CDR3 length: 14 residues. CDR1 is SEHNR, CDR2 FQNEAQ, per germline (reference sequence). The CDR3, as DNA: TGTGCCAGCAGCTCGGTACAGGGTTCATACGAGCAGTACTTC. It yields the protein CASSSVQGSYEQYF.

J is TRBJ1-5 and V is TRBV6-5; tentatively, D is TRBD1 (5 bases). Germline V gives CDR1 MNHEY, CDR2 SVGAGI. The CDR3 spans 13 residues. V lost 10 bases and J 3 bases, leaving 13 bases between the germline ends. Here the CDR3 DNA reads TGTGCCACCCGTCGGGGGTACAATCAGCCCCAGCATTTT. Protein product: CATRRGYNQPQHF.

The rearrangement joins TRBV19 to TRBJ2-5; TRBD2 agrees at 11 bases. V shed 6 bases and J 5 bases; nucleotides not matched to a gene: 2. The CDR3 totals 13 residues. In germline, CDR1 is LNHDA, CDR2 SQIVND (reference sequence). This CDR3 reads CASRTSGIETQYF. In DNA, the CDR3 is TGTGCCAGTAGGACTAGCGGGATTGAGACCCAGTACTTC.

In its sample, this clone was seen a few times. The rearrangement uses TRBV6-6 and TRBJ1-6; 9 nucleotides match TRBD1. V lost 5 bases and J lost 5; bases outside the gene matches: 7. Germline loops: CDR1 MNHNY, CDR2 SVGAGI (reference sequence). The length of the CDR3 is 16 residues. CDR3 protein: CASSPRTGADNSPLHF. The CDR3 DNA follows: TGTGCCAGCAGTCCCCGGACAGGGGCTGATAATTCACCCCTCCACTTT.

V and J are TRBV15 and TRBJ1-2, with TRBD1 as a possible D gene (5 bases). Germline V gene sequence: CDR1 LNHNV, CDR2 YYDKDF (reference sequence). The V gene lost 6 bases and the J gene lost 8 bases, with 19 bases spanning the gap. There are 14 residues in the CDR3. Here the CDR3 reads CATRGVGPWGGYTF. The DNA of the CDR3 is TGTGCCACCAGAGGTGTAGGACCCTGGGGCGGCTACACCTTC.

The chain uses TRBV9 and TRBJ2-3, with 12 bases identical to TRBD2. Per the germline V gene, CDR1 is SGDLS and CDR2 is YYNGEE. V lost 3 bases, J lost 4 bases, and 6 bases stayed unmatched. The CDR3 is made up of 16 amino acids. CDR3 region: CASSGPSGRASDTQYF. The CDR3 coding sequence is TGTGCCAGCAGCGGACCTAGCGGGAGGGCCTCAGATACGCAGTATTTT.

This chain joins TRBV7-3 and TRBJ1-1; tentative D call: TRBD1 (5 bases). CDR3 length: 14 residues. V lost 5 bases, J lost 0 bases, and 10 bases lay in between. Per germline, CDR1 SGHTA and CDR2 FQGTGA. The CDR3 nucleotides are TGTGCCAGCAGCAAGACAGATATGAACACTGAAGCTTTCTTT. Protein: CASSKTDMNTEAFF.

V is TRBV2 and J is TRBJ2-7, with 8 bases aligning to TRBD1. The germline gives CDR1 SNHLY, CDR2 FYNNEI. Trimming removed 6 bases from V and 1 base from J; junction bases left unmatched: 5. The CDR3 has 14 amino acids. CDR3 in DNA: TGTGCCAGCAGCCACGGACAGGGATCCTACGAGCAGTACTTC. Translation: CASSHGQGSYEQYF.

The rearrangement uses TRBV15 and TRBJ1-3; TRBD1 aligns across 11 bases. Trimming cost V 2 bases and J 2 bases; bases outside gene matches: 14. Germline CDR1 is LNHNV and CDR2 is YYDKDF (reference sequence). The CDR3 sequence is 20 residues long. The CDR3 reads CATSRSRGIPGQGAGNTIYF. CDR3 nucleotides: TGTGCCACCAGCAGATCCCGCGGAATTCCGGGACAGGGGGCTGGAAACACCATATATTTT.